The rows below give T cell receptor beta chains drawn from one sample of a study of cytomegalovirus exposure and HLA in healthy donors. Here immunoSEQ multiplex PCR was the method, and the copy in TCRdb shows in-frame clones only, minus some. The sample holds almost 200,000 clones; around 77% are singletons and the top ten take roughly 2%. Sequenced material: PBMCs. Receptor source: a man aged 30 to 39 in good health and CMV-seronegative. Each CDR3 is given with its conserved first and last residue. D genes are given only for firm matches. Size tells how often a clone was seen (once, few, many) or the class of an expanded clone, and some rows leave it out.

>.|.|TRBV6-1|TRBJ2-3
TGTGCCACCGCCTCAGGAGGGCCCTCCGCAGATACGCAGTATTTT
CATASGGPSADTQYF
>.|TRBD2|TRBV9|TRBJ2-3
TGTGCCAGCAGCGTAGGGGGGGGTAGTGCAGATACGCAGTATTTT
CASSVGGGSADTQYF
>few|.|TRBV29-1|TRBJ2-5
TGCAGCCAAGCGGAACTTGGAGAGACCCAGTACTTC
CSQAELGETQYF
>.|TRBD2|TRBV7-6|TRBJ2-6
TGTGCCAGCAGCTTAGCGGCGGTGGGGAGGGGCTCTGGGGCCAACGTCCTGACTTTC
CASSLAAVGRGSGANVLTF
>.|TRBD2|TRBV6-1|TRBJ2-5
TGTGCCAGCAGTGGATCGGGTACCTCTTCTGGCGGGAGGAGGGAGACCCAGTACTTC
CASSGSGTSSGGRRETQYF
>.|.|TRBV5-1|TRBJ2-7
TGCGCCAGCAGCCCATTAGGGACAACCTACGAGCAGTACTTC
CASSPLGTTYEQYF
>.|TRBD2|TRBV9|TRBJ2-7
TGTGCCAGCAGCGTAGCACTAGCGGAAAGCTACGAGCAGTACTTC
CASSVALAESYEQYF
>.|TRBD1|TRBV4-1|TRBJ1-2
TGCGCCAGCAGCCAAGCAGGACAGGGGAGCGACTATGGCTACACCTTC
CASSQAGQGSDYGYTF
>.|.|TRBV28|TRBJ1-1
TGTGCCAGCAGTTCCATGAGACAGGCCGCCACTGAAGCTTTCTTT
CASSSMRQAATEAFF
>few|TRBD1|TRBV27|TRBJ1-4
TGTGCCAGCAGTTTAAAGACAGGGTCTGAAAAACTGTTTTTT
CASSLKTGSEKLFF
>once|.|TRBV27|TRBJ1-1
TGTGCCAGCACCCCCTTGGGAGGGAAGGCTTTCTTT
CASTPLGGKAFF
>once|TRBD1|TRBV27|TRBJ1-1
TGTGCCAGCAGCATTCTACTCCCGGGACAGCTAATGAACACTGAAGCTTTCTTT
CASSILLPGQLMNTEAFF
>.|.|TRBV6-5|TRBJ1-6
TGTGCCAGCAGTCCCACAGGATCTGCAAATTCACCCCTCCACTTT
CASSPTGSANSPLHF
>.|.|TRBV29-1|TRBJ1-1
TGCAGCGTTGAAGACCGGGGGACCAAGAACACTGAAGCTTTCTTT
CSVEDRGTKNTEAFF
>.|TRBD2|TRBV7-9|TRBJ2-1
TGTGCCAGCACCGACGGACTAGCGTCCTACAATGAGCAGTTCTTC
CASTDGLASYNEQFF
>.|TRBD1|TRBV25-1|TRBJ2-4
TGTGCCAGCAGTGATGGACAGGGGGGATTTGAGAACATTCAGTACTTC
CASSDGQGGFENIQYF
>.|TRBD2|TRBV7-9|TRBJ2-1
TGTGCCAGCAGCTTTAGAGGAGCGGGGGAGGCTGAGCAGTTCTTC
CASSFRGAGEAEQFF
>.|TRBD2|TRBV5-4|TRBJ2-7
TGTGCCAGCAGCCAGGGACTAGCGGGAGGAAGGTACGAGCAGTACTTC
CASSQGLAGGRYEQYF
>.|TRBD2|TRBV4-1|TRBJ2-1
TGCGCCAGCAGCCAAGATCTGACTAGCGGGACCTACAATGAGCAGTTCTTC
CASSQDLTSGTYNEQFF
>.|TRBD2|TRBV25-1|TRBJ2-5
TGTGCCAGCAGTGGGAGCGGGAGAAGGGAAGAGACCCAGTACTTC
CASSGSGRREETQYF
>.|.|TRBV28|TRBJ2-2
TGTGCCAGCACCTCCGGGGGAGTGATCGGGGAGCTGTTTTTT
CASTSGGVIGELFF
>.|TRBD1|TRBV5-1|TRBJ2-5
TGCGCCAGCAGGCTACAGGGGGCAGGGGAGACCCAGTACTTC
CASRLQGAGETQYF
>.|.|TRBV7-9|TRBJ2-3
TGTGCCAGCAGCCGGGGTCAGCAGGTCCGCACAGATACGCAGTATTTT
CASSRGQQVRTDTQYF
>.|TRBD1|TRBV5-1|TRBJ2-7
TGCGCCAGCAGCGCGGGACAGGGCTCCTACGAGCAGTACTTC
CASSAGQGSYEQYF
>few|.|TRBV15|TRBJ2-7
TGTGCCACCAGCAGAGCAGGATCCGAGCAGTACTTC
CATSRAGSEQYF
>.|.|TRBV6-1|TRBJ2-7
TGTGCCAGCGACGGGCAGGGGGGCTCCTACGAGCAGTACTTC
CASDGQGGSYEQYF
>.|.|TRBV7-6|TRBJ1-1
TGTGCCAGCAGCGCGGGCCTAGCAGGCACTGAAGCTTTCTTT
CASSAGLAGTEAFF
>few|TRBD1|TRBV5-6|TRBJ2-7
TGTGCCAGCAGCCCGACGGACAGGGTCCTCGAGCAGTACTTC
CASSPTDRVLEQYF
>.|TRBD1|TRBV18|TRBJ2-7
TGTGCCAGCTCACCGGGCACCTACAGGGGGCGTAACGAGCAGTACTTC
CASSPGTYRGRNEQYF
>.|TRBD1|TRBV28|TRBJ1-4
TGTGCCAGCAGTTTTATTGGGGACAGGGAAAAACTGTTTTTT
CASSFIGDREKLFF
>.|.|TRBV7-5|TRBJ2-7
TGTGTCAGAAGCTTACCGGGAGCGTGTCAGTACTTC
CVRSLPGACQYF
>once|.|TRBV7-9|TRBJ1-6
TGTGCCAGCAGCTCGGGGAGCTCCTATAATTCACCCCTCCACTTT
CASSSGSSYNSPLHF
>many|TRBD1|TRBV5-6|TRBJ1-1
TGTGCCAGCAGCCATTCAGGGGGCGAAACTTTCTTT
CASSHSGGETFF
>few|TRBD1|TRBV27|TRBJ2-7
TGTGCCAGCAGGATCCACCTCCGGGACAGGGATCTCTACGAGCAGTACTTC
CASRIHLRDRDLYEQYF
>.|.|TRBV9|TRBJ2-1
TGTGCCAGCAGCAACACAGGGAACAATGAGCAGTTCTTC
CASSNTGNNEQFF
>.|.|TRBV9|TRBJ1-2
TGTGCCAGCAGCGTAGCGGGGTCGCACTACACCTTC
CASSVAGSHYTF
>.|.|TRBV9|TRBJ2-2
TGTGCCAGCAGCGTCGGGGGAGGCACCGGGGAGCTGTTTTTT
CASSVGGGTGELFF
>few|.|TRBV5-1|TRBJ2-3
TGCGCCAGCAGCTTGGCGGGAGTTGGCACAGATACGCAGTATTTT
CASSLAGVGTDTQYF
>.|.|TRBV28|TRBJ2-7
TGTGCCAGCAGTTTACCGTTTGCAGGGGTTCCCTACGAGCAGTACTTC
CASSLPFAGVPYEQYF
>.|.|TRBV2|TRBJ2-1
TGTGCCAGCCCAGGGGTCAATGAGCAGTTCTTC
CASPGVNEQFF
>.|.|TRBV2|TRBJ2-3
TGTGCCAGCAGCGTAGAGATCAGCACAGATACGCAGTATTTT
CASSVEISTDTQYF
>.|.|TRBV6-1|TRBJ1-6
TGTGCCAGCAGGGAATCCCTTTCACCCCTCCACTTT
CASRESLSPLHF
>.|TRBD1|TRBV27|TRBJ1-2
TGTGCCAGCAGCAGGACAGGCCCGGGGGGCTACACCTTC
CASSRTGPGGYTF
>.|TRBD2|TRBV6-5|TRBJ2-1
TGTGCCAGCACCAAAGCGGGAGGGGGAGGCAATGAGCAGTTCTTC
CASTKAGGGGNEQFF
>.|.|TRBV6-5|TRBJ2-7
TGTGCCAGCAGTTACTCGATGTCGGAGGAGCAGTACTTC
CASSYSMSEEQYF
>.|.|TRBV5-1|TRBJ2-1
TGCGCCAGCAGCTTGGTGGGGGTAGGGGGAGATGAGCAGTTCTTC
CASSLVGVGGDEQFF
>.|.|TRBV10-3|TRBJ2-5
TGTGCCATCAGTGCGGGACAACAAGAGACCCAGTACTTC
CAISAGQQETQYF
>.|TRBD1|TRBV6-1|TRBJ1-4
TGTGCCAGCAGGGGAACAGGGGGGTCTAATGAAAAACTGTTTTTT
CASRGTGGSNEKLFF
>.|.|TRBV7-9|TRBJ2-5
TGTGCCAGCAGCCGGGTCCTGACCAAAGAGACCCAGTACTTC
CASSRVLTKETQYF
>.|TRBD1|TRBV5-8|TRBJ2-5
TGTGCCAGCAGCTTGGAGGACAGGGTCGGAGAGACCCAGTACTTC
CASSLEDRVGETQYF
>.|.|TRBV5-4|TRBJ2-3
TGTGCCAGCAGCTTGCCAGGACTTAGCACAGATACGCAGTATTTT
CASSLPGLSTDTQYF
>.|TRBD2|TRBV28|TRBJ2-3
TGTGCCAGCAGCCCGGGGGGAGATACGCAGTATTTT
CASSPGGDTQYF
>.|.|TRBV27|TRBJ2-7
TGTGCCAGCAGTTTAGTAGGACAGGCAGGGGGGGAGCAGTACTTC
CASSLVGQAGGEQYF
>.|TRBD1|TRBV7-3|TRBJ2-2
TGTGCCAGCAGCTCTCTGGGGACAGGGCACACCGGGGAGCTGTTTTTT
CASSSLGTGHTGELFF
>.|TRBD2|TRBV13|TRBJ2-5
TGTGCCAGCAGCTCCCCCGGGGAGGGCCGATTCGAAGAGACCCAGTACTTC
CASSSPGEGRFEETQYF
>.|TRBD1|TRBV6-8|TRBJ1-5
TGTGCCAGCAGCTACGGACAGGGCGGTCAGCCCCAGCATTTT
CASSYGQGGQPQHF
>.|.|TRBV28|TRBJ2-7
TGTGCCAGCGCCGCTACGGTGGCCTACGAGCAGTACTTC
CASAATVAYEQYF
>.|.|TRBV30|TRBJ2-1
TGTGCCTGGAGTGTACGGCGGGACAATGAGCAGTTCTTC
CAWSVRRDNEQFF
>.|TRBD1|TRBV5-6|TRBJ2-7
TGTGCCAGCAGCACACCCGGGACAGGATCCTACGAGCAGTACTTC
CASSTPGTGSYEQYF
>.|TRBD2|TRBV29-1|TRBJ2-4
TGCAGCATTCGACTAGCGGGCTTAAACATTCAGTACTTC
CSIRLAGLNIQYF